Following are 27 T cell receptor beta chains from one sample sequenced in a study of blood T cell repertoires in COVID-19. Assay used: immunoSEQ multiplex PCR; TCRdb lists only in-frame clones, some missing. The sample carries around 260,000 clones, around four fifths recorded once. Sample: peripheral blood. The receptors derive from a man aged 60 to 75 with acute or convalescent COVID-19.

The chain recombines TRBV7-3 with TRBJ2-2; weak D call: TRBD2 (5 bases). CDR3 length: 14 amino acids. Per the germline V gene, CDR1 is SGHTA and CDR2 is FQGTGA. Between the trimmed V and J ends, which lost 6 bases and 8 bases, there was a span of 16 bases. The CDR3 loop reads CASSSGISSGELFF. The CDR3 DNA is TGTGCCAGCAGTTCCGGGATCAGCAGTGGGGAGCTGTTTTTT. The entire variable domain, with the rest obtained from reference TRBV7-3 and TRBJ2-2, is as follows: GAGVSQTPSNKVTEKGKYVELRCDPISGHTALYWYRQSLGQGPEFLIYFQGTGAADDSGLPNDRFFAVRPEGSVSTLKIQRTERGDSAVYLCASSSGISSGELFFGEGSRLTVL.

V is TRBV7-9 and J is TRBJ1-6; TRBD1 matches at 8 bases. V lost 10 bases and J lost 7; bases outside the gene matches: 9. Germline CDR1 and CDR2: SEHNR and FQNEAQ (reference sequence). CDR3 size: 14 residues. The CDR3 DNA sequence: TGTGCCACCGACAGGGGAGGCCCCAATTCACCCCTCCACTTT. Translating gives CATDRGGPNSPLHF.

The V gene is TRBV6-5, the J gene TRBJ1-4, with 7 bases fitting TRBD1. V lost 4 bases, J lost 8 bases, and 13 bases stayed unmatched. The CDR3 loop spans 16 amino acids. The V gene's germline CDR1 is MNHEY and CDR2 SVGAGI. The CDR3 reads CASSSAKTGKNEKLFF. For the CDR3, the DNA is TGTGCCAGCAGTTCCGCCAAGACAGGGAAGAACGAAAAACTGTTTTTT.

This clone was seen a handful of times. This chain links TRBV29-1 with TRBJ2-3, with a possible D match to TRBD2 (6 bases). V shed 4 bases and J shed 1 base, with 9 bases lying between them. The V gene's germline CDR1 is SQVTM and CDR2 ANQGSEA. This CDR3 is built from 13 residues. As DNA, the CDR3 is TGCAGCGTTGTACCGGGGGGCACAGATACGCAGTATTTT. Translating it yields CSVVPGGTDTQYF.

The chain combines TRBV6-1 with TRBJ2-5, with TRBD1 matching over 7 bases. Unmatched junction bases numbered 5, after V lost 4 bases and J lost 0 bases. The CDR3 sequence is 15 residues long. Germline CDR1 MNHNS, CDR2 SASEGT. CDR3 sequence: CASSGAQGYQETQYF. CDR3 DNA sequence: TGTGCCAGCAGTGGAGCACAGGGGTACCAAGAGACCCAGTACTTC.

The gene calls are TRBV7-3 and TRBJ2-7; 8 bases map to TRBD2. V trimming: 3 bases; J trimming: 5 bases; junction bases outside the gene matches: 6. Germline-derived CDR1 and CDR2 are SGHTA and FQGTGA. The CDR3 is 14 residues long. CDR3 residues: CASSLGISGNEQYF. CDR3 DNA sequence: TGTGCCAGCAGCTTGGGTATTAGCGGGAACGAGCAGTACTTC.

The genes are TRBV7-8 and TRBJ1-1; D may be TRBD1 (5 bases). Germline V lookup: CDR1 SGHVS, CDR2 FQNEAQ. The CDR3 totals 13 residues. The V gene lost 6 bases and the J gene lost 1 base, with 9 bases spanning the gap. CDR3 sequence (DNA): TGTGCCAGCAGTTATGGACAGAACACTGAAGCTTTCTTT. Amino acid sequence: CASSYGQNTEAFF.

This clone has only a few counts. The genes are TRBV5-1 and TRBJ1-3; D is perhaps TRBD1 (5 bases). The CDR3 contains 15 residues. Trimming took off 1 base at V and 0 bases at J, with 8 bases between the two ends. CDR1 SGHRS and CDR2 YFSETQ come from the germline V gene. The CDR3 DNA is TGCGCCAGCAGCTTGACAGGAACCTCTGGAAACACCATATATTTT. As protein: CASSLTGTSGNTIYF.

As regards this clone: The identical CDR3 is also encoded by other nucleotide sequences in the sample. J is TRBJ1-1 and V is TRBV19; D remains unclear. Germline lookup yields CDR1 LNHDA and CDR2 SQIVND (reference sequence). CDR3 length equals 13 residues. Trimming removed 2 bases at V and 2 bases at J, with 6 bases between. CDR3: CASSIYGNTEAFF. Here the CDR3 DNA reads TGTGCCAGTAGTATATACGGTAACACTGAAGCTTTCTTT.

The CDR3 spells CAITDRDRDSYEQYF. The CDR3 nucleotides are TGTGCCATCACCGACCGGGACAGGGACTCCTACGAGCAGTACTTC. The rearrangement joins TRBV10-3 to TRBJ2-7, with TRBD1 identical over 9 bases. The V gene end was trimmed by 7 bases and the J gene end by 0 bases; junction bases not matched to a gene: 7. The CDR3 consists of 15 residues. The germline CDR1 and CDR2 sequences are ENHRY and SYGVKD.

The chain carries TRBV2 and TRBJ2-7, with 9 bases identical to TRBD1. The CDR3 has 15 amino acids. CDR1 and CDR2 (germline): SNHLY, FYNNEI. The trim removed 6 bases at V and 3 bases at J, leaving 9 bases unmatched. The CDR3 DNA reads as TGTGCCAGCAGCTATACAGGGGGCGGTTTCTACGAGCAGTACTTC. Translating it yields CASSYTGGGFYEQYF.

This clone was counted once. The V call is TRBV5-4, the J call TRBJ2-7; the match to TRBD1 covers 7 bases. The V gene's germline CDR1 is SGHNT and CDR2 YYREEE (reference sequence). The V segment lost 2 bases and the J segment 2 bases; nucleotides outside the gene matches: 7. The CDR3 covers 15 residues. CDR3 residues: CASSFTGALTYEQYF. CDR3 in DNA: TGTGCCAGCAGCTTCACAGGGGCCCTCACCTACGAGCAGTACTTC. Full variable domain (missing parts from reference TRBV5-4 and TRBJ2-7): ETGVTQSPTHLIKTRGQQVTLRCSSQSGHNTVSWYQQALGQGPQFIFQYYREEENGRGNFPPRFSGLQFPNYSSELNVNALELDDSALYLCASSFTGALTYEQYFGPGTRLTVT.

CDR3 in DNA: TGTGCCAGCAAAGAGACAGGGACGGGAGGCTACACCTTC. Its translation: CASKETGTGGYTF. The chain carries TRBV6-4 and TRBJ1-2; TRBD1 aligns across 7 bases. Trimming at V came to 7 bases and at J to 8 bases, leaving 10 bases not matched to a gene. The CDR3 sequence is 13 residues long. In germline, CDR1 is MRHNA, CDR2 SNTAGT.

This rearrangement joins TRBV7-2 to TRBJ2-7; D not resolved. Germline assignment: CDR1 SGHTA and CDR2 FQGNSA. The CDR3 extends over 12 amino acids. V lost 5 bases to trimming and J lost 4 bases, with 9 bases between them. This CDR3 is CASSRSRYEQYF. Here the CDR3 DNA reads TGTGCCAGCAGCCGGTCCCGATACGAGCAGTACTTC.

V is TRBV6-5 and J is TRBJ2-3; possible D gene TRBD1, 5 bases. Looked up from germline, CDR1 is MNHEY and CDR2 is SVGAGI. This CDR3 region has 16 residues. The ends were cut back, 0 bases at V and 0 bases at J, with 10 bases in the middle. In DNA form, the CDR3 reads TGTGCCAGCAGTTACTCTTACAGGTCTAGCACAGATACGCAGTATTTT. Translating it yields CASSYSYRSSTDTQYF.

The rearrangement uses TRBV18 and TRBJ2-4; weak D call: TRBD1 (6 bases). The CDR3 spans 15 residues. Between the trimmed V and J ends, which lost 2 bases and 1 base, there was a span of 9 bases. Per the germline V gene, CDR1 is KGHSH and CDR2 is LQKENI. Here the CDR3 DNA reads TGTGCCAGCTCACCATTGGGGGCGGCCAAAAACATTCAGTACTTC. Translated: CASSPLGAAKNIQYF.

CDR3 nucleotides: TGTGCCAGCAGCTTTATGACAGGAAACACCATATATTTT. This translates into CASSFMTGNTIYF. The chain combines TRBV7-9 with TRBJ1-3; no clear D gene. The CDR3 loop spans 13 amino acids. Trimming left V 3 bases short and J 4 bases short, with 7 bases between. CDR1 is SEHNR, CDR2 FQNEAQ, per germline (reference sequence).

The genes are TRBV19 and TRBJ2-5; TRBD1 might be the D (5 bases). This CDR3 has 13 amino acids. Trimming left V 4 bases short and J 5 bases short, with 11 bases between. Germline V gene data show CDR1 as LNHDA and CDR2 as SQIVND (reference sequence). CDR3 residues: CASSTQGAETQYF. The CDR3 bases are TGTGCCAGTAGTACTCAGGGTGCGGAGACCCAGTACTTC.

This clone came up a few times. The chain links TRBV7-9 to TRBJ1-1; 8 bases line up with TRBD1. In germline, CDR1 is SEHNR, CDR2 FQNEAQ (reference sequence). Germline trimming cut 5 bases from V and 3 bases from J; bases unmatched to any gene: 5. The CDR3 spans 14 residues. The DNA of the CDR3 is TGTGCCAGCAGCGCGACAGGGGAGGACACTGAAGCTTTCTTT. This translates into CASSATGEDTEAFF. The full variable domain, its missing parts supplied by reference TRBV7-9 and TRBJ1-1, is DTGVSQNPRHKITKRGQNVTFRCDPISEHNRLYWYRQTLGQGPEFLTYFQNEAQLEKSRLLSDRFSAERPKGSFSTLEIQRTEQGDSAMYLCASSATGEDTEAFFGQGTRLTVV.

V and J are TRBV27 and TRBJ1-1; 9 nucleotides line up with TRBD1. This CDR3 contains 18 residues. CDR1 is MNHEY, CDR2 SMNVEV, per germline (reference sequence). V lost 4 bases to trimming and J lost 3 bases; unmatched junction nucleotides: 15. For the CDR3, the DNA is TGTGCCAGCAGTTATCTTTCTACACTCAGACAGGGGGACACTGAAGCTTTCTTT. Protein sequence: CASSYLSTLRQGDTEAFF.

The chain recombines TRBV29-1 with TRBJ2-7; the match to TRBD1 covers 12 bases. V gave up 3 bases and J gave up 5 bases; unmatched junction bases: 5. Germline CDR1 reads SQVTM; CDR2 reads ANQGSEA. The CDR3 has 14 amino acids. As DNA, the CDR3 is TGCAGCGTTGAGACGGGACAGGGGGCCGACGAGCAGTACTTC. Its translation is CSVETGQGADEQYF.

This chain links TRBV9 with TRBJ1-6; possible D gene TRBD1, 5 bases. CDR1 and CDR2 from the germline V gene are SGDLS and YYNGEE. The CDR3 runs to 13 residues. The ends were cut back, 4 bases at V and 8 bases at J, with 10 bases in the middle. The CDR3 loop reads CASSSGTHSPLHF. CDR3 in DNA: TGTGCCAGCAGCTCAGGGACTCATTCACCCCTCCACTTT.

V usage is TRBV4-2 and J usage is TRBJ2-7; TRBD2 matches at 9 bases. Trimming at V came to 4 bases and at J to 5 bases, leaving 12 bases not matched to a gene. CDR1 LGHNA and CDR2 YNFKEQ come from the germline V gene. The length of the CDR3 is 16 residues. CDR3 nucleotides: TGTGCCAGCAGCCGAGCGGGCACTAGCGGGCGGCACGAGCAGTACTTC. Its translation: CASSRAGTSGRHEQYF.

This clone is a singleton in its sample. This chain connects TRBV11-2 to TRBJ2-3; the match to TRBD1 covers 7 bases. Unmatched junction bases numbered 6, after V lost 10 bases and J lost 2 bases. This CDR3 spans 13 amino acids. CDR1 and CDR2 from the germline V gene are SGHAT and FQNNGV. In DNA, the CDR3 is TGTGCCACTAAAGGGACAGACACAGATACGCAGTATTTT. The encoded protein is CATKGTDTDTQYF.

CDR3 protein: CASSEARRGSSYEQYF. The DNA for the CDR3 is TGTGCCAGCAGTGAAGCGCGCAGGGGATCCTCCTACGAGCAGTACTTC. The rearrangement uses TRBV2 and TRBJ2-7; D is perhaps TRBD1 (6 bases). The CDR3 has 16 amino acids. V lost 0 bases and J lost 0, with 12 bases in between. The V gene's germline CDR1 is SNHLY and CDR2 FYNNEI.

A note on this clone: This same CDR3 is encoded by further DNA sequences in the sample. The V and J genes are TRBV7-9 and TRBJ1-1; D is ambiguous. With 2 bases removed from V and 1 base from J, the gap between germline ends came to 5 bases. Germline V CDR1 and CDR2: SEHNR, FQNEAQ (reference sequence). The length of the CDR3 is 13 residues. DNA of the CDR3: TGTGCCAGCAGCTTATCGGGGAACACTGAAGCTTTCTTT. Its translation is CASSLSGNTEAFF.

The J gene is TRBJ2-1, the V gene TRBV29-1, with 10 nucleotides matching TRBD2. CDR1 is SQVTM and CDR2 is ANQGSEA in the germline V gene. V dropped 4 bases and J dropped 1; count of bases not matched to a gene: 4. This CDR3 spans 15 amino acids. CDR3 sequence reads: CSVVWTSGSYNEQFF. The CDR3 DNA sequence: TGCAGCGTTGTGTGGACTAGCGGTTCCTACAATGAGCAGTTCTTC.